This section outlines one TCR beta chain sequence together with its context. These data come from a study of shared clonotypes between healthy human individuals. The repertoire was sequenced with immunoSEQ multiplex PCR; TCRdb's copy has only in-frame clones and lacks some. The table includes over a million clones, roughly 97% detected once. This clonotype was obtained from a young man in good health. Sequencing was done on a sample of naive CD4+ T cells sorted from blood. The subset is: CD45RA+ positively selected.

The CDR3 reads CASSEKVVDTQYF. The CDR3 region has the DNA TGTGCCAGCAGTGAAAAGGTGGTAGATACGCAGTATTTT. The gene calls are TRBV2 and TRBJ2-3; D uncertain. The germline V gene encodes CDR1 SNHLY and CDR2 FYNNEI. The CDR3 covers 13 residues. The germline V and J ends were trimmed by 2 bases and 5 bases, with 8 bases remaining between them.